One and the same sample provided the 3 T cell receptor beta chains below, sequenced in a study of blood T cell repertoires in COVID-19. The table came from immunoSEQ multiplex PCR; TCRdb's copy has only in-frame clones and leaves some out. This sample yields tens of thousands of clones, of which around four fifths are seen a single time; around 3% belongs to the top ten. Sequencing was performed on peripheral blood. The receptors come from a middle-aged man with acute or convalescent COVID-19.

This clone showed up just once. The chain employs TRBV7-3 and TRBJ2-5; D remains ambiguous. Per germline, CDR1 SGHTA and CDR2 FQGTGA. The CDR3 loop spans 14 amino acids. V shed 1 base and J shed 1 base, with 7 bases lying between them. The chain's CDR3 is CASSLIGGQETQYF. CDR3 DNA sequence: TGTGCCAGCAGCTTAATTGGCGGCCAAGAGACCCAGTACTTC.

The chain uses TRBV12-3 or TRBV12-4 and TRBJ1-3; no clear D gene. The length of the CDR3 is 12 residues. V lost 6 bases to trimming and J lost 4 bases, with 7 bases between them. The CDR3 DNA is TGTGCCAGCAGCCGAGAAGGAAACACCATATATTTT. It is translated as CASSREGNTIYF.

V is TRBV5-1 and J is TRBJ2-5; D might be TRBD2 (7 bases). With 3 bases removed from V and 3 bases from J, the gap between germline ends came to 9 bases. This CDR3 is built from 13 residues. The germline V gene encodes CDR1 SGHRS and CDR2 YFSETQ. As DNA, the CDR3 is TGCGCCAGCAGCTGGGGGGGCGAAGAGACCCAGTACTTC. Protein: CASSWGGEETQYF.